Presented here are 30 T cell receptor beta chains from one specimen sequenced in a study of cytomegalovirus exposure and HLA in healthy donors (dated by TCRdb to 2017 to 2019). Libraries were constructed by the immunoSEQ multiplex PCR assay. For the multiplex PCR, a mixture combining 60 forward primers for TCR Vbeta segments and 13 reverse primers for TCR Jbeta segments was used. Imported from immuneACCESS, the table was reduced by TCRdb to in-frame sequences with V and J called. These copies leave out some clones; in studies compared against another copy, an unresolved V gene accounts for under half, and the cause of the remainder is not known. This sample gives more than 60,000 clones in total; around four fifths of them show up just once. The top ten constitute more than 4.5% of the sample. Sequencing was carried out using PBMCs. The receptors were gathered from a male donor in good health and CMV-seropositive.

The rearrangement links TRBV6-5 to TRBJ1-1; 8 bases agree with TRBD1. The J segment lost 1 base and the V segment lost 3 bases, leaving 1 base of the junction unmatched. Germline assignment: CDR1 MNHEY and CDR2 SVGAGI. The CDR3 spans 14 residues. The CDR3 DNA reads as TGTGCCAGCAGTTATGACAGGGGGAACACTGAAGCTTTCTTT. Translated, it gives CASSYDRGNTEAFF.

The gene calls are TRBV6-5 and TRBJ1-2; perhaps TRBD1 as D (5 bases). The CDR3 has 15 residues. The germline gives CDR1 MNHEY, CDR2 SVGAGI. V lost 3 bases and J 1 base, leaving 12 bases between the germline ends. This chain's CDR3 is CASSYFVGVNYGYTF. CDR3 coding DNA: TGTGCCAGCAGTTATTTTGTAGGGGTTAACTATGGCTACACCTTC.

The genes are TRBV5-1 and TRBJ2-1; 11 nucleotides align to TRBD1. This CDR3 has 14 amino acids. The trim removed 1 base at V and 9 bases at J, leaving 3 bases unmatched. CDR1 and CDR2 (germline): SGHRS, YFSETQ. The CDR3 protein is CASSLRTGGLEQFF. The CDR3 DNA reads TGCGCCAGCAGCTTGCGGACAGGGGGCCTTGAGCAGTTCTTC.

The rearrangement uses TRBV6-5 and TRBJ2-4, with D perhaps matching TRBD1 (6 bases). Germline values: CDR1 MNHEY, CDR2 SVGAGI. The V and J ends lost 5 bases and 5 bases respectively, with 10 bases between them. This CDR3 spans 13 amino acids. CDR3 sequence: CASSTGLQNIQYF. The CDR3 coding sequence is TGTGCCAGCAGTACAGGGTTACAAAACATTCAGTACTTC.

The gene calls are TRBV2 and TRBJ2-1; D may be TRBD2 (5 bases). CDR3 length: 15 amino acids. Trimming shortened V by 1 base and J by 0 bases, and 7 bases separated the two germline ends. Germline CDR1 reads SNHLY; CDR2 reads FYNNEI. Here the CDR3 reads CASSEETSSYNEQFF. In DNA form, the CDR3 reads TGTGCCAGCAGTGAAGAAACTAGCTCCTACAATGAGCAGTTCTTC.

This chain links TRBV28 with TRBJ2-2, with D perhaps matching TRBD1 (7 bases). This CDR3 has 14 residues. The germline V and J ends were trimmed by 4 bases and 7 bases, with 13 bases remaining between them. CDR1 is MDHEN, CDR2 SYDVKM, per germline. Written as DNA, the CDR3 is TGTGCCAGCAGTTACAGGGGAGGCATCGGGGAGCTGTTTTTT. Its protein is CASSYRGGIGELFF.

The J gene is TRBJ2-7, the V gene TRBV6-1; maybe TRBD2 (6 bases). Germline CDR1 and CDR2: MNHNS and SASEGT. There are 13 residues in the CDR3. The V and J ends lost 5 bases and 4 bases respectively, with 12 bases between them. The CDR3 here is CASSMGGRYEQYF. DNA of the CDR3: TGTGCCAGCAGTATGGGGGGTCGATACGAGCAGTACTTC.

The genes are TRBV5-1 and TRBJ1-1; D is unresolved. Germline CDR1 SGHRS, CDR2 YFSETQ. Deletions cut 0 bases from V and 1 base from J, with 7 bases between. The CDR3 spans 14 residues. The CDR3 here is CASSLDGQNTEAFF. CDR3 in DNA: TGCGCCAGCAGCTTGGATGGGCAGAACACTGAAGCTTTCTTT.

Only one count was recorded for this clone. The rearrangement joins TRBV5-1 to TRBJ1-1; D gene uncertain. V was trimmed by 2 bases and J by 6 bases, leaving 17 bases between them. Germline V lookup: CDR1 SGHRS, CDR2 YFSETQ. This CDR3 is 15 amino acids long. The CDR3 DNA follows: TGCGCCAGCAGCTTTAATTCGCTCCGCGGCGCTGAAGCTTTCTTT. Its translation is CASSFNSLRGAEAFF.

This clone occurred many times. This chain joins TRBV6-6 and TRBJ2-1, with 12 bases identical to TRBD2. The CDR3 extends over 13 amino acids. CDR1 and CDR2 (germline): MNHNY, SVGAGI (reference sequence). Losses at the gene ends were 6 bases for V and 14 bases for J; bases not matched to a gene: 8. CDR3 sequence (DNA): TGTGCCAGCAGATCCGATCTAGCGGGGGGGGAGTTCTTC. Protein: CASRSDLAGGEFF.

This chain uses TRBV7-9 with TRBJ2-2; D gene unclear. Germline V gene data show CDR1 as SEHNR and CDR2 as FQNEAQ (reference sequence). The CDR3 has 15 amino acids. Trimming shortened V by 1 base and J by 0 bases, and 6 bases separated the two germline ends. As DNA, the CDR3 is TGTGCCAGCAGCTTAGACAGCCCGAACACCGGGGAGCTGTTTTTT. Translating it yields CASSLDSPNTGELFF.

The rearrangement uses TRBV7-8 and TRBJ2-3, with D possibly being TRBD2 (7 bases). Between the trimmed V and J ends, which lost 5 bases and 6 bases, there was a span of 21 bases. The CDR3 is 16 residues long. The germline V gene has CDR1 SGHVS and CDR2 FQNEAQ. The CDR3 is CASSALGGAFYDTQYF. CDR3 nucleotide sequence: TGTGCCAGCAGCGCTCTGGGGGGGGCTTTTTACGATACGCAGTATTTT.

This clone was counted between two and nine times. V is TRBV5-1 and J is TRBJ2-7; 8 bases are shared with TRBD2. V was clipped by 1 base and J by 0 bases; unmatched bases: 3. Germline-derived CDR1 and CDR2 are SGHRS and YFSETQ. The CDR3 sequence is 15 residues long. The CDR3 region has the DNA TGCGCCAGCAGCTTGACTAGCGGCAGCTCCTACGAGCAGTACTTC. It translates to CASSLTSGSSYEQYF.

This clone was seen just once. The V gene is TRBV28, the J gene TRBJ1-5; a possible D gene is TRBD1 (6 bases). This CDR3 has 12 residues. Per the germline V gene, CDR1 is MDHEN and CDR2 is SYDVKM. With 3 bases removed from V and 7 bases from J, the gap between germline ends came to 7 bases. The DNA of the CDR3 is TGTGCCAGCAGTTTTCAGGGGCAGCCCCAGCATTTT. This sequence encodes CASSFQGQPQHF.

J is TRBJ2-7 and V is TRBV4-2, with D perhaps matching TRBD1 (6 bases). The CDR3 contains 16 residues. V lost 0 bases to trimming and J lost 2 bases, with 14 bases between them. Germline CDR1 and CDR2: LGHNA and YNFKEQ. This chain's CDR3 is CASSQDLETGTYEQYF. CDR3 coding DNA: TGTGCCAGCAGCCAAGATTTAGAGACAGGCACCTACGAGCAGTACTTC.

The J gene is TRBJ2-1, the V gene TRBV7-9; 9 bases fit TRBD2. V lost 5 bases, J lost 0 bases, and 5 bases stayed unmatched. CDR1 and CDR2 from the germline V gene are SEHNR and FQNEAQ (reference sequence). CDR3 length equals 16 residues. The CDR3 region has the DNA TGTGCCAGCAGCCACCTAGCGGGGAGCTCCTACAATGAGCAGTTCTTC. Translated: CASSHLAGSSYNEQFF.

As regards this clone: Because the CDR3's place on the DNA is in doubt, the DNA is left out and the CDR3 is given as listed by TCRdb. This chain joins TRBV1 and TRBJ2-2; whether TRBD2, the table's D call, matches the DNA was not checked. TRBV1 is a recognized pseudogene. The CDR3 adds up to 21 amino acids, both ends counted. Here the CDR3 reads CTSSQDKRVAGGIRNTGELFF.

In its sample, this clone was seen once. CDR3 bases: TGCGCCAGCAGCCAAGAAACGCTACTCTACGAGCAGTACTTC. As protein: CASSQETLLYEQYF. This sequence joins TRBV4-3 and TRBJ2-7; D call uncertain. V was trimmed by 0 bases and J by 3 bases, leaving 9 bases between them. This CDR3 region has 14 residues. CDR1 is LGHNA and CDR2 is YSLEER in the germline V gene.

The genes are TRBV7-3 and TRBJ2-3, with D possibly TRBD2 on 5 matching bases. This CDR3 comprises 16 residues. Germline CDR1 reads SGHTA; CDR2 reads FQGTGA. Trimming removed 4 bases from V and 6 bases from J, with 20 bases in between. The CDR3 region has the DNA TGTGCCAGCAGCTCCAGCGGTGCACGGAGAAAGGATACGCAGTATTTT. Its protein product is CASSSSGARRKDTQYF.

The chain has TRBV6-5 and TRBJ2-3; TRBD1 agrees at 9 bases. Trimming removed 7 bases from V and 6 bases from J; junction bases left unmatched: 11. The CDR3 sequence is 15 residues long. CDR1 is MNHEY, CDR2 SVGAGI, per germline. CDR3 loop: CASTSGDRAPDTQYF. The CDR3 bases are TGTGCCAGCACCTCGGGGGACAGGGCTCCCGATACGCAGTATTTT.

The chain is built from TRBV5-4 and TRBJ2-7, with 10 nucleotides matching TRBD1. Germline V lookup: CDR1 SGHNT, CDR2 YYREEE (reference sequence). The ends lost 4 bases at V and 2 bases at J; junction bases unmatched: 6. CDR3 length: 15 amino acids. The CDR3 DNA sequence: TGTGCCAGCAGCGCCCGGGACAGGGGCCCCTACGAGCAGTACTTC. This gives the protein CASSARDRGPYEQYF.

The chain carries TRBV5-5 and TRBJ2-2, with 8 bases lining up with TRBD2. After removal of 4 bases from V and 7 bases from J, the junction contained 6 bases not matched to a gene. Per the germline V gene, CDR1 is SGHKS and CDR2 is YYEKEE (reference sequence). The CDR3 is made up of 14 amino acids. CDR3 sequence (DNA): TGTGCCAGCAGCATCAGCGGGGGCGGCGGGGAGCTGTTTTTT. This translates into CASSISGGGGELFF.

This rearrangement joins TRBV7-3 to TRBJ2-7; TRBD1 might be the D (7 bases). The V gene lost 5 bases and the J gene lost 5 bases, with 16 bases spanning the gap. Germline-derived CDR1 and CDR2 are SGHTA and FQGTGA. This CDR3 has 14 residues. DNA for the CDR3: TGTGCCAGCAGCGCGACAGGGAGGACGGACGAGCAGTACTTC. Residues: CASSATGRTDEQYF.

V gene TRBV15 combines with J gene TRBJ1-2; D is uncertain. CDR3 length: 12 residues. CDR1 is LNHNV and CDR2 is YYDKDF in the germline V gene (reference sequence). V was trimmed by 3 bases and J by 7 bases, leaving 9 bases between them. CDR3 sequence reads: CATSSDIRGYTF. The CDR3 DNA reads TGTGCCACCAGCAGCGACATACGTGGCTACACCTTC.

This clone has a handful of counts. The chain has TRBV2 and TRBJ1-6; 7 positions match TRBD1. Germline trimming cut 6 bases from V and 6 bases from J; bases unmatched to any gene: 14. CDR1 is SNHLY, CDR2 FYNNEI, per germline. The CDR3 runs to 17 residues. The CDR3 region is CASRALGQGVSNSPLHF. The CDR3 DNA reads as TGTGCCAGCAGAGCATTAGGGCAGGGGGTGTCTAATTCACCCCTCCACTTT.

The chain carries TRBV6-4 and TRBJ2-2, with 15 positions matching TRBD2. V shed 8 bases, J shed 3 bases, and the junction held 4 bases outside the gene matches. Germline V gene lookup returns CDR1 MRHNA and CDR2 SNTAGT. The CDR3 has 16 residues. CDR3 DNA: TGTGCCAGCGGACTAGCGGGGGGGCCGGACACCGGGGAGCTGTTTTTT. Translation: CASGLAGGPDTGELFF.

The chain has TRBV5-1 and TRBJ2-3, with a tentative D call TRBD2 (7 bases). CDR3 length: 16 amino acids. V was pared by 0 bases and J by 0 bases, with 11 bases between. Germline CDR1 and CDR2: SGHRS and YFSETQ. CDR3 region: CASSLGGGMSTDTQYF. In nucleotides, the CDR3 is TGCGCCAGCAGCTTGGGCGGGGGCATGAGCACAGATACGCAGTATTTT.

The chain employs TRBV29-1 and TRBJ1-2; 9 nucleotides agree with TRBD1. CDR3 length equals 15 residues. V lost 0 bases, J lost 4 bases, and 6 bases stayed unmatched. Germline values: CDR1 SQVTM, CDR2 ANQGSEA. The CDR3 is CSVEDRMGQGYGYTF. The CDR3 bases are TGCAGCGTTGAAGATCGGATGGGACAGGGCTATGGCTACACCTTC.

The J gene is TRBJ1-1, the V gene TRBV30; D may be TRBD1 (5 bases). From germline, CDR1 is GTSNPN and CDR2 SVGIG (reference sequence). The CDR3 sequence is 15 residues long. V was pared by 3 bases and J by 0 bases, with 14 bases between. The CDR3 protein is CAWSVIRALNTEAFF. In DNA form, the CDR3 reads TGTGCCTGGAGCGTTATCAGGGCCTTGAACACTGAAGCTTTCTTT.

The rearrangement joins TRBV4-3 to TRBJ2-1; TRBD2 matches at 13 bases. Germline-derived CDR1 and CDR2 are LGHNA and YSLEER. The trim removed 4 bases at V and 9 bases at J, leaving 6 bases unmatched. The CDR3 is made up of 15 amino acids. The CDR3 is CASSRTSGGAGEQFF. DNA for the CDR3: TGCGCCAGCAGCCGCACTAGCGGGGGGGCGGGTGAGCAGTTCTTC.